This T cell receptor (beta chain) was found in a study of T cell clonotyping in hematopoietic cell transplantation. Study details: Pretransplant recipient samples were taken after cytoreduction.

A word on this clone: Its antigen is not identified.

This CDR3 has 16 residues. Germline CDR1 LGHNA, CDR2 YSLEER. Losses at the gene ends were 5 bases for V and 7 bases for J; bases not matched to a gene: 12. Time point denoted: recipient sample about 28 days before transplant, after cytoreduction. Samples: about 28 days before transplant, then days 30, 100 and 180 after. Method: immunoSEQ multiplex PCR; TCRdb's copy keeps in-frame clones and lacks some. The sample shows tens of thousands of clones, 95% of them seen only once. Whole-study results and caveats: After transplant, recipient diversity fell while pathologically expanded clonotypes grew through day 180.

The chain uses TRBV4-3 and TRBJ2-2; TRBD1 matches 8 bases. The sample was peripheral blood mononuclear cells, taken before stem cell transplant. The clonotype comes from a man between 35 and 55 years old with chronic myeloid leukemia. Some clones in this sample may be carry-over from other donors' samples. CDR3: CASSYNQGALIGELFF. The DNA of the CDR3 is TGCGCCAGCAGCTATAACCAGGGGGCGCTTATCGGGGAGCTGTTTTTT.